The source of this TCR beta chain is a study of shared clonotypes between healthy human individuals. Background on the study: With ages of 18 to 49, the donors were a couple of women and a few men.

Using immunoSEQ multiplex PCR, the repertoire was profiled, and TCRdb retains in-frame clones only, with some absent. The sample holds 2,100,000 or so clones; approximately 96% are singletons and the top ten take less than 0.15%. Germline lookup yields CDR1 MNHNY and CDR2 SVGAGI (reference sequence). Trimming cost V 0 bases and J 6 bases, with 8 bases left between them. The CDR3 totals 13 residues. The healthy adult donors were HIV-negative and reported no recent acute infections or vaccinations. The chain combines TRBV6-6 with TRBJ1-2; D call uncertain. This TCR derives from a young man in good health. Sequencing was done on a sample of naive CD4+ T cells sorted from blood. The subset here: CD45RA+ positively selected. CDR3 sequence reads: CASSYSRTDGYTF. The DNA for the CDR3 is TGTGCCAGCAGTTACTCAAGAACCGATGGCTACACCTTC.